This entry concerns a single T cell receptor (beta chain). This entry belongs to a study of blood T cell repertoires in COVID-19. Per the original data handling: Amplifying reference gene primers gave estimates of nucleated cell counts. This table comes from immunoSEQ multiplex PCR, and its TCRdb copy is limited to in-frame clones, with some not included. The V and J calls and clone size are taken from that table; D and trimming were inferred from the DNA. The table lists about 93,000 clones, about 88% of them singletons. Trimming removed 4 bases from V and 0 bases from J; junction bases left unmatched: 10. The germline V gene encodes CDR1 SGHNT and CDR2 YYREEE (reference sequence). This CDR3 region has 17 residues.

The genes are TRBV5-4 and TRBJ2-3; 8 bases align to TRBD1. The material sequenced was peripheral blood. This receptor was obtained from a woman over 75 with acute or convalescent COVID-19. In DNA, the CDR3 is TGTGCCAGCAGCCTTAAAACGGGACAGGCTAGCACAGATACGCAGTATTTT. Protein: CASSLKTGQASTDTQYF.